The TCR beta chain described here comes from a study of blood T cells in healthy people across ages. Then a second PCR, running roughly 7 to 11 cycles, was carried out with a sample-barcoded 5' primer and a J-beta primer mix. Every cDNA molecule carried a tag from a template-switch adaptor bearing 12 random nucleotides. MiXCR, run by TCRdb on the 5' RACE reads, gives a single entry per CDR3 protein. The data contain some 1,800,000 distinct CDR3 sequences, roughly two fifths of them seen just once; the ten biggest clones take up roughly 23%. Per sample, at least 6 micrograms of total RNA were extracted. There are 16 residues in the CDR3. Germline V CDR1 and CDR2: SEHNR, FQNEAQ (reference sequence). Points on this clonotype: What it binds is unknown.

Study results and caveats: TCR beta diversity per million T cells fell roughly linearly with age. Conclusively comparing naive with antigen-experienced cells was impossible with unsorted PBMCs.

Specimen: blood. The TCR sequence derives from a human donor in good health. This chain joins TRBV7-9 and TRBJ2-5; D perhaps matches TRBD2 (5 bases). The end of the DNA fits TRBJ2-1 better, so the J call may be wrong. CDR3 region: CASSLGIPGYQETQFF. The CDR3 nucleotides read TGTGCCAGCAGCTTGGGAATTCCGGGGTACCAAGAGACCCAGTTCTTC.